In its sample, the clone carrying this TCR beta chain was seen many times. Time point denoted: newly diagnosed GD, antithyroid drugs for less than 3 months. RNA extracted from PBMCs served as the sequencing template. This specimen belongs to a study of regulatory T cells in long-lasting Graves disease. Researchers made TCR beta libraries by using iRepertoire HTBI primers and running Arm-PCR on CDR3 regions. TCRdb called the multiplex PCR reads again in MiXCR, with one record for every CDR3 protein. The table has roughly 610,000 distinct CDR3 sequences, around 15% seen once. The sample was also reused in another study, on T cells in Graves' hyperthyroidism and ophthalmopathy.

The sample was peripheral blood mononuclear cells (PBMCs), taken at new diagnosis, from a patient treated with antithyroid drugs. This clonotype originated in a young man with Graves disease.

The CDR3 protein is CATRIGGADDTDTQYF. CDR3 nucleotide sequence: TGTGCCACCCGTATAGGGGGTGCGGACGACACAGATACGCAGTATTTT. The V and J genes are TRBV12-3 or TRBV12-4 and TRBJ2-3; maybe TRBD1 (6 bases). The CDR3 has 16 residues. Trimming pared 10 bases from V and 2 bases from J, leaving 22 bases between.